This is a list of T cell receptor beta chains from one sample in a study of CD4 T cells in relation to SARS-CoV-2 and coronaviruses. These TCRs are of unknown antigen specificity. Method: immunoSEQ multiplex PCR; TCRdb's copy keeps in-frame clones and lacks some. The data hold about 23,000 clones, with about 80% observed a single time. Sequenced input: CD4+ T cells from PBMCs, cultured in vitro. Receptors were obtained from a human donor in good health. CDR3s include the opening cysteine and the closing phenylalanine or tryptophan. D genes are given only for firm matches. The size of a clone is reported for some rows only, either as once, few or many, or as a class for expanded clones.

V: TRBV30; J: TRBJ1-5; D: .; size: few; CDR3: CAWSDSNQPQHF; DNA: TGTGCCTGGAGTGATAGCAATCAGCCCCAGCATTTT
V: TRBV2; J: TRBJ2-1; D: .; size: .; CDR3: CASSEELSYNEQFF; DNA: TGTGCCAGCAGTGAGGAGCTTTCCTACAATGAGCAGTTCTTC
V: TRBV20-1; J: TRBJ1-5; D: .; size: .; CDR3: CSASLYRQSNQPQHF; DNA: TGCAGTGCTAGTTTGTACCGACAAAGCAATCAGCCCCAGCATTTT
V: TRBV9; J: TRBJ2-5; D: .; size: once; CDR3: CASSVVQGAAETQYF; DNA: TGTGCCAGCAGCGTAGTACAGGGAGCGGCAGAGACCCAGTACTTC
V: TRBV5-1; J: TRBJ2-7; D: .; size: .; CDR3: CASSLDSFSYEQYF; DNA: TGCGCCAGCAGCTTGGACAGTTTTTCCTACGAGCAGTACTTC
V: TRBV30; J: TRBJ1-3; D: .; size: .; CDR3: CAWSILTGLLSGNTIYF; DNA: TGTGCCTGGAGTATTCTTACAGGGCTCCTCTCTGGAAACACCATATATTTT
V: TRBV6-2/TRBV6-3; J: TRBJ2-4; D: .; size: .; CDR3: CASSYSTDPRGVKNIQYF; DNA: TGTGCCAGCAGTTATTCGACGGACCCTCGAGGAGTCAAAAACATTCAGTACTTC
V: TRBV11-2; J: TRBJ1-2; D: TRBD1; size: .; CDR3: CASSLKGQSSYTF; DNA: TGTGCCAGCAGCTTAAAGGGACAGTCTAGCTACACCTTC
V: TRBV24-1; J: TRBJ2-1; D: .; size: .; CDR3: CATSETGTLGSTNEQFF; DNA: TGTGCCACCAGTGAGACCGGGACCCTCGGCTCCACGAATGAGCAGTTCTTC
V: TRBV5-4; J: TRBJ2-3; D: TRBD2; size: .; CDR3: CASSGGTSGRGADTQYF; DNA: TGTGCCAGCAGCGGGGGGACTAGCGGGAGGGGGGCAGATACGCAGTATTTT
V: TRBV7-2; J: TRBJ2-7; D: TRBD2; size: .; CDR3: CASSLGGGEDEQYF; DNA: TGTGCCAGCAGCTTAGGGGGAGGGGAAGACGAGCAGTACTTC
V: TRBV2; J: TRBJ2-5; D: .; size: .; CDR3: CASSPPRRETQYF; DNA: TGTGCCAGCAGTCCCCCACGGAGAGAGACCCAGTACTTC
V: TRBV27; J: TRBJ1-3; D: .; size: .; CDR3: CASSLKHSFSGNTIYF; DNA: TGTGCCAGCAGTTTAAAGCACAGTTTCTCTGGAAACACCATATATTTT
V: TRBV6-5; J: TRBJ1-1; D: TRBD1; size: once; CDR3: CASRSNRGGWTEAFF; DNA: TGTGCCAGCAGGAGCAACAGGGGTGGATGGACTGAAGCTTTCTTT
V: TRBV10-3; J: TRBJ2-1; D: .; size: .; CDR3: CAITGQYSNEQFF; DNA: TGTGCCATCACCGGACAGTATTCCAATGAGCAGTTCTTC
V: TRBV6-5; J: TRBJ2-7; D: .; size: .; CDR3: CASSFGGTYEQYF; DNA: TGTGCCAGCAGTTTCGGCGGGACCTACGAGCAGTACTTC
V: TRBV6-5; J: TRBJ1-1; D: TRBD1; size: .; CDR3: CASSTTGGDTEAFF; DNA: TGTGCCAGCAGTACGACAGGGGGTGATACTGAAGCTTTCTTT